These 25 T cell receptor beta chains originate from one sample sequenced in a study of cytomegalovirus exposure and HLA in healthy donors. 13 Jbeta primers and 60 Vbeta primers were used for the PCR. Measured with immunoSEQ multiplex PCR; TCRdb has only the in-frame clones, and not every one. Among about 200,000 clones listed, under 90% were seen once. Sequencing was carried out using PBMCs. The receptors stem from a boy between 2 and 10 years old in good health and CMV-seronegative.

The chain is built from TRBV7-2 and TRBJ1-6; 7 bases agree with TRBD1. From germline, CDR1 is SGHTA and CDR2 FQGNSA. The CDR3 contains 14 residues. Trimming cost V 6 bases and J 9 bases; bases outside gene matches: 8. The CDR3 loop reads CASRETGYGSPLHF. The DNA of the CDR3 is TGTGCCAGCAGAGAGACAGGGTACGGTTCACCCCTCCACTTT.

The genes are TRBV7-9 and TRBJ1-4; D gene unclear. V was trimmed by 5 bases and J by 0 bases, leaving 10 bases between them. Germline CDR1 is SEHNR and CDR2 is FQNEAQ (reference sequence). The CDR3 extends over 15 amino acids. The CDR3 bases are TGTGCCAGCAGCGCACTAGCAGCAACTAATGAAAAACTGTTTTTT. Amino acids: CASSALAATNEKLFF.

The V gene is TRBV7-6, the J gene TRBJ2-1, with D tentatively TRBD2 (5 bases). The germline CDR1 and CDR2 sequences are SGHVS and FNYEAQ. Trimming left V 1 base short and J 4 bases short, with 14 bases between. The CDR3 consists of 16 residues. This chain's CDR3 is CASSLVNGRGYNEQFF. The DNA for the CDR3 is TGTGCCAGCAGCTTAGTTAACGGAAGAGGGTACAATGAGCAGTTCTTC.

This clone was detected only once. This chain connects TRBV30 to TRBJ1-5; possibly TRBD1 for D (5 bases). This CDR3 has 13 residues. Germline V gives CDR1 GTSNPN, CDR2 SVGIG (reference sequence). Trimming took off 3 bases at V and 6 bases at J, with 12 bases between the two ends. This chain's CDR3 is CAWSADGGQPQHF. CDR3 sequence (DNA): TGTGCCTGGAGCGCTGACGGGGGTCAGCCCCAGCATTTT.

Comment on this clone: Its ends do not fully match the called genes, so a read error is possible. The sample carries other DNA sequences with the same CDR3. The chain combines TRBV7-2 with TRBJ2-3; 14 bases agree with TRBD2. The CDR3 is 16 residues long. Germline CDR1 and CDR2: SGHTA and FQGNSA. In DNA, the CDR3 is TGTGCCAGCAGCTTGGGGACTAGCGGGGGCACCGATACGCAGTATTTT. Its translation: CASSLGTSGGTDTQYF.

This clone was counted between two and nine times. This chain links TRBV9 with TRBJ1-1; D may be TRBD1 (6 bases). The V end was cut by 4 bases, the J end by 11 bases, with 24 bases between. The CDR3 runs 15 residues. Germline loops: CDR1 SGDLS, CDR2 YYNGEE. CDR3 region: CASSQSGGVGSGAFF. The CDR3 coding sequence is TGTGCCAGCAGCCAGTCTGGGGGCGTTGGTTCAGGGGCTTTCTTT.

The gene calls are TRBV2 and TRBJ2-3; D is possibly TRBD1 (6 bases). The CDR3 covers 15 residues. Germline V gene sequence: CDR1 SNHLY, CDR2 FYNNEI. V lost 2 bases to trimming and J lost 7 bases, with 16 bases between them. The chain's CDR3 is CASSESGGTANTQYF. The CDR3 nucleotides are TGTGCCAGCAGTGAAAGTGGGGGCACGGCCAATACGCAGTATTTT.

This chain joins TRBV18 and TRBJ2-3, with D perhaps matching TRBD2 (6 bases). Trimming took off 3 bases at V and 0 bases at J, with 10 bases between the two ends. The V gene's germline CDR1 is KGHSH and CDR2 LQKENI. There are 15 residues in the CDR3. The CDR3 protein is CASSPAGMSTDTQYF. The CDR3 nucleotides read TGTGCCAGCTCACCGGCGGGGATGAGCACAGATACGCAGTATTTT.

This sequence joins TRBV5-4 and TRBJ2-2; D is uncertain. There are 14 residues in the CDR3. Germline CDR1 and CDR2: SGHNT and YYREEE (reference sequence). The V gene lost 2 bases and the J gene lost 2 bases, with 7 bases spanning the gap. CDR3 nucleotides: TGTGCCAGCAGCTTTACGGTTAACACCGGGGAGCTGTTTTTT. Encoded protein: CASSFTVNTGELFF.

V gene TRBV4-3 combines with J gene TRBJ2-7; 7 bases fit TRBD1. The V gene end was trimmed by 0 bases and the J gene end by 5 bases; junction bases not matched to a gene: 13. This CDR3 is 17 amino acids long. The germline V gene encodes CDR1 LGHNA and CDR2 YSLEER. The CDR3 loop is CASSQDARAGGQNEQYF. The CDR3 nucleotides are TGCGCCAGCAGCCAAGATGCACGGGCAGGGGGTCAAAACGAGCAGTACTTC.

This clone was observed a single time. J is TRBJ2-3 and V is TRBV30, with D hard to call. The germline gives CDR1 GTSNPN, CDR2 SVGIG (reference sequence). V lost 3 bases, J lost 3 bases, and 10 bases lay in between. The CDR3 totals 13 residues. The CDR3 sequence is CAWRGTATDTQYF. The CDR3, as DNA: TGTGCCTGGAGGGGCACCGCGACAGATACGCAGTATTTT. Full variable domain (outside the CDR3, taken from reference TRBV30 and TRBJ2-3): SQTIHQWPATLVQPVGSPLSLECTVEGTSNPNLYWYRQAAGRGLQLLFYSVGIGQISSEVPQNLSASRPQDRQFILSSKKLLLSDSGFYLCAWRGTATDTQYFGPGTRLTVL.

V usage is TRBV7-2 and J usage is TRBJ2-5, with 9 nucleotides matching TRBD2. The length of the CDR3 is 19 residues. Germline V lookup: CDR1 SGHTA, CDR2 FQGNSA. V was pared by 4 bases and J by 1 base, with 16 bases of the junction left unmatched. CDR3 DNA: TGTGCCAGCAGCTACCTGATGATTAGCGGGGGAGTCCTCCAAGAGACCCAGTACTTC. It encodes CASSYLMISGGVLQETQYF.

As DNA, the CDR3 is TGTGCCAGCAGCTTACGACAGGAAACGAGCTCCTACGAGCAGTACTTC. This sequence encodes CASSLRQETSSYEQYF. The chain joins TRBV7-2 to TRBJ2-5, with D possibly matching TRBD1 (6 bases). The J call is uncertain, as TRBJ2-7 better fits the DNA end. Per the germline V gene, CDR1 is SGHTA and CDR2 is FQGNSA. This CDR3 has 16 residues.

V and J are TRBV6-5 and TRBJ1-1; no reliable D call. The germline V gene has CDR1 MNHEY and CDR2 SVGAGI. Trimming shortened V by 2 bases and J by 4 bases, and 14 bases separated the two germline ends. The CDR3 is 15 residues long. Written as DNA, the CDR3 is TGTGCCAGCAGTTACGAGCCCGGTACTAGCACTGAAGCTTTCTTT. It yields the protein CASSYEPGTSTEAFF.

The chain links TRBV6-6 to TRBJ2-5; D not resolved. V was shortened by 6 bases and J by 5 bases, with 10 bases between the two germline ends. Germline CDR1 reads MNHNY; CDR2 reads SVGAGI (reference sequence). The CDR3 runs 12 residues. The DNA of the CDR3 is TGTGCCAGCAGCCCATGGGCGGAGACCCAGTACTTC. Protein product: CASSPWAETQYF.

The chain links TRBV5-6 to TRBJ2-5; 7 bases are shared with TRBD1. There are 12 residues in the CDR3. V trimming: 4 bases; J trimming: 4 bases; junction bases outside the gene matches: 1. The germline V gene encodes CDR1 SGHDT and CDR2 YYEEEE. In DNA, the CDR3 is TGTGCCAGCAGCAGGGGGCGAGAGACCCAGTACTTC. It yields the protein CASSRGRETQYF. The full variable domain, rest sourced from reference TRBV5-6 and TRBJ2-5, is DAGVTQSPTHLIKTRGQQVTLRCSPKSGHDTVSWYQQALGQGPQFIFQYYEEEERQRGNFPDRFSGHQFPNYSSELNVNALLLGDSALYLCASSRGRETQYFGPGTRLLVL.

In this sample, this clone turned up once. The chain employs TRBV7-2 and TRBJ1-2, with D maybe TRBD1 (6 bases). Trimming removed 10 bases at V and 4 bases at J, with 19 bases between. The CDR3 contains 14 residues. Germline V gene data show CDR1 as SGHTA and CDR2 as FQGNSA. CDR3 coding DNA: TGTGCCACCAAAAACAGGGAATCGGCCTATGGCTACACCTTC. Translated: CATKNRESAYGYTF.

The chain employs TRBV10-3 and TRBJ2-3; D remains ambiguous. Germline CDR1 is ENHRY and CDR2 is SYGVKD. The V gene lost 6 bases and the J gene lost 0 bases, with 7 bases spanning the gap. The CDR3 has 13 residues. The CDR3 DNA is TGTGCCATCAGCACCCAGAGCACAGATACGCAGTATTTT. Translated: CAISTQSTDTQYF.

The chain employs TRBV9 and TRBJ2-7; a weak D match, TRBD2 (7 bases). Between the trimmed V and J ends, which lost 3 bases and 3 bases, there was a span of 13 bases. The CDR3 loop spans 14 amino acids. The V gene's germline CDR1 is SGDLS and CDR2 YYNGEE. This CDR3 reads CASSEGGAGYEQYF. The DNA of the CDR3 is TGTGCCAGCAGCGAGGGGGGGGCGGGCTACGAGCAGTACTTC. The full variable domain, rest sourced from reference TRBV9 and TRBJ2-7, is DSGVTQTPKHLITATGQRVTLRCSPRSGDLSVYWYQQSLDQGLQFLIQYYNGEERAKGNILERFSAQQFPDLHSELNLSSLELGDSALYFCASSEGGAGYEQYFGPGTRLTVT.

The V call is TRBV19, the J call TRBJ2-3; 8 bases match TRBD1. After removal of 4 bases from V and 0 bases from J, the junction contained 3 bases not matched to a gene. The CDR3 has 15 residues. Germline CDR1 is LNHDA and CDR2 is SQIVND (reference sequence). Written as DNA, the CDR3 is TGTGCCAGTAGTACAGGGACAGGAAGCACAGATACGCAGTATTTT. This codes for CASSTGTGSTDTQYF.

The rearrangement uses TRBV5-1 and TRBJ2-1, with 8 positions matching TRBD1. The CDR3 contains 15 residues. The V and J ends lost 8 bases and 2 bases, in that order; junction bases with no gene match: 9. CDR1 is SGHRS, CDR2 YFSETQ, per germline. In DNA, the CDR3 is TGCGCCAGTTTACCTTCGACAGGGGCCTACAATGAGCAGTTCTTC. Its translation: CASLPSTGAYNEQFF.

The chain joins TRBV5-6 to TRBJ2-5; D is ambiguous. V lost 0 bases and J 8 bases, leaving 8 bases between the germline ends. This CDR3 has 12 amino acids. In germline, CDR1 is SGHDT, CDR2 YYEEEE. CDR3 sequence: CASSLDRTTQYF. DNA of the CDR3: TGTGCCAGCAGCTTGGACAGAACCACCCAGTACTTC.

The chain uses TRBV18 and TRBJ1-2; tentative D call: TRBD1 (5 bases). The germline V gene encodes CDR1 KGHSH and CDR2 LQKENI. The CDR3 length is 16 residues. V lost 3 bases and J lost 4, with 18 bases in between. The CDR3 sequence: CASSPNQGLQAYGYTF. CDR3 DNA sequence: TGTGCCAGCTCACCCAATCAGGGCTTACAAGCCTATGGCTACACCTTC.

The rearrangement uses TRBV6-6 and TRBJ2-6; D call uncertain. This CDR3 spans 9 amino acids. Trimming removed 6 bases at V and 16 bases at J, with 7 bases between. Germline lookup yields CDR1 MNHNY and CDR2 SVGAGI (reference sequence). The DNA for the CDR3 is TGTGCCAGCAGCCCCCCGCTGACTTTC. Translation gives CASSPPLTF.

This clone was picked up one time. The V call is TRBV30, the J call TRBJ2-5; D not certain. Germline loops: CDR1 GTSNPN, CDR2 SVGIG (reference sequence). The CDR3 length is 10 residues. Deletions cut 5 bases from V and 5 bases from J, with 6 bases between. For the CDR3, the DNA is TGTGCCTGGGGCTGGGAGACCCAGTACTTC. Its translation is CAWGWETQYF.